Below, one T cell receptor beta chain is given with its context. These data belong to a study of OX40 agonist ivuxolimab in advanced cancers. CDR3 length: 14 residues. The V end was cut by 11 bases, the J end by 0 bases, with 15 bases between. Germline CDR1 and CDR2: SNHLY and FYNNEI. Generated by immunoSEQ multiplex PCR, the TCRdb table keeps only in-frame clones and is missing some. The profile shows tens of thousands of clones, 75% to 90% of them singletons. The sequence was obtained from an adult with an advanced solid tumor such as melanoma, head and neck, liver or kidney cancer. The chain carries TRBV2 and TRBJ2-3; D perhaps matches TRBD2 (7 bases). The sequences come from CD4+ or CD8+ T cells sorted from blood, collected in a trial of the OX40 agonist ivuxolimab. The CDR3 spells CARTRGASTDTQYF. The CDR3 DNA is TGTGCCCGTACCCGGGGGGCCAGCACAGATACGCAGTATTTT.